This T cell receptor beta chain was found in a study of blood T cell repertoires in COVID-19. Study-wide context: The United States, Italy and Spain supplied acute and convalescent COVID-19 samples.

The V segment lost 5 bases and the J segment 3 bases; nucleotides outside the gene matches: 6. Germline V gives CDR1 LNHDA, CDR2 SQIVND (reference sequence). The length of the CDR3 is 15 residues. Assay: immunoSEQ multiplex PCR; the TCRdb copy retains only in-frame clones and omits some. This sample yields 150,000 to 200,000 clones, of which about three quarters are seen a single time; around 2.7% belongs to the top ten. The receptor was derived from a man between 65 and 85 years old with acute or convalescent COVID-19. The chain recombines TRBV19 with TRBJ2-1; 8 nucleotides match TRBD2. Sequencing used peripheral blood. The CDR3 loop reads CASSSISGVYNEQFF. In DNA, the CDR3 is TGTGCCAGTAGTTCCATTAGCGGGGTCTACAATGAGCAGTTCTTC. The whole variable domain, filled in from reference TRBV19 and TRBJ2-1, reads DGGITQSPKYLFRKEGQNVTLSCEQNLNHDAMYWYRQDPGQGLRLIYYSQIVNDFQKGDIAEGYSVSREKKESFPLTVTSAQKNPTAFYLCASSSISGVYNEQFFGPGTRLTVL.